The present TCR beta chain was sequenced within a study of blood T cell repertoires in COVID-19. The CDR3 is 14 amino acids. From germline, CDR1 is LNHDA and CDR2 SQIVND (reference sequence). The ends were cut back, 4 bases at V and 6 bases at J, with 13 bases in the middle. Using immunoSEQ multiplex PCR, the repertoire was profiled, and TCRdb retains in-frame clones only, with some absent. In the table there are over 350,000 clones, approximately 90% of which are singletons. The gene calls are TRBV19 and TRBJ1-5; no firm D call. Sequencing was carried out using peripheral blood. The source is a young woman with acute or convalescent COVID-19. The CDR3, as DNA: TGTGCCAGTAGTACAACAGCGGTGGGTCAGCCCCAGCATTTT. Protein sequence: CASSTTAVGQPQHF.